Described below is a single T cell receptor beta chain sequence and its context. Its recognized antigen is unknown. There are no base qualities to consult, and no much larger clone falls within one base. TCRbeta CDR3 regions were amplified from genomic DNA by means of the immunoSEQ Assay, a bias-controlled multiplex PCR. From the authors' description of their analysis: The number of nucleated cells in each sample was estimated by amplification of reference gene primers within the assay. Sequence reads were collapsed and filtered to measure the absolute abundance of every unique TCRbeta CDR3 rearrangement. Productive Simpson clonality was computed per sample as the square root of Simpson's diversity index over productive rearrangements. TCRdb holds this immuneACCESS table with in-frame rearrangements only. Some clones are missing; in checked studies, unresolved V genes explain under half, and the rest has no known cause. That table is the source of V, J and clone size, and D and trimming were worked out from the DNA. This sample holds around 100,000 clones; roughly nine tenths were observed only once. The top ten clonotypes cover more than 4.5% of the sample.

The germline V gene encodes CDR1 MNHEY and CDR2 SMNVEV (reference sequence). The CDR3 measures 18 amino acids from cysteine to phenylalanine. The kept DNA is CDR3 alone, 54 bases in frame from the first base. V is trimmed back by 4 bases and J by 4 bases, and the junction contains 13 bases that no gene match accounts for. Each collaborating institution followed its own protocols to collect whole blood in K2EDTA tubes. Collaborator samples were shipped for TCRbeta analysis as frozen whole blood, isolated PBMCs, or DNA extracted from either sample type. This sample was taken from a study of blood T cell repertoires in COVID-19 (TCRdb year 2020). With respect to the entire study: Collaborator samples came from the United States, Italy and Spain and covered acute and convalescent phases of COVID-19. The samples were drawn from two sources: the first 160 participants of the ongoing ImmuneRACE study, and 950 to 1,500 subjects contributed by 6 global collaborators. The repertoires were made available in a free public database intended to serve as a resource for research on the immune response to SARS-CoV-2. Where available, HLA class I and class II types were taken from metadata supplied by the sample provider and were not determined by assay-based typing. The material from the prospective study consisted of cDNA or gDNA derived from T cells, B-cell-depleted T cells, or PBMCs. Deeply sampled blood TCRbeta repertoires from subjects exposed to, actively infected with, or recovered from COVID-19 were included in the dataset. Nearly every sample came with metadata listing a de-identified subject ID, COVID-19 status, age in years and sex.

Beyond this particular receptor, the publication reports: The quantity of clinical and demographic metadata differed by source and by participant and was supplied without curation.

The origin of this receptor is a human donor in a cohort sampled during active COVID-19. Sequencing used peripheral blood. The rearranged chain carries TRBV27 and TRBJ2-2, with 9 bases matching TRBD2. The nucleotide sequence reads as follows: TGTGCCAGCAGTTCTACCGCCGGGACTAGCCTTTCCACCGGGGAGCTGTTTTTT. Its protein reads: CASSSTAGTSLSTGELFF.